The 17 T cell receptor beta chains below were found in one sample sequenced in a study of cytomegalovirus exposure and HLA in healthy donors. PCR involved 60 Vbeta and 13 Jbeta primers. Sequencing used immunoSEQ multiplex PCR; TCRdb keeps in-frame clones, though not all of them. The sample consists of approximately 140,000 clones, roughly 77% of them appearing once. The sample taken for sequencing was PBMCs. The source is a man aged 40-55 years in good health and CMV-seronegative.

The gene calls are TRBV23-1 and TRBJ1-2; 11 nucleotides align to TRBD1. TRBV23-1 carries the ORF label, with uncertain function. The CDR3 extends over 14 amino acids. V lost 7 bases, J lost 3 bases, and 4 bases stayed unmatched. CDR3 in amino acids: CASKDRGRDYGYTF. As DNA, the CDR3 is TGCGCCAGCAAGGACAGGGGGCGCGACTATGGCTACACCTTC.

The table lists this clone with a count of one. J is TRBJ2-2 and V is TRBV5-1; TRBD2 matches 8 bases. This CDR3 comprises 17 residues. Per germline, CDR1 SGHRS and CDR2 YFSETQ. The V and J ends lost 2 bases and 0 bases, in that order; junction bases with no gene match: 6. The CDR3 loop reads CASSLEAGASNTGELFF. The CDR3, as DNA: TGCGCCAGCAGCTTAGAAGCGGGGGCCTCGAACACCGGGGAGCTGTTTTTT.

This chain uses TRBV7-2 with TRBJ1-5; TRBD1 matches at 8 bases. The germline V gene encodes CDR1 SGHTA and CDR2 FQGNSA. With V trimmed by 5 bases and J by 4 bases, 4 bases remained unmatched. The CDR3 spans 14 residues. CDR3 nucleotides: TGTGCCAGCAGCCCGGACAGGGCAAATCAGCCCCAGCATTTT. Translation gives CASSPDRANQPQHF.

V and J are TRBV9 and TRBJ1-6; 9 bases fit TRBD1. The germline V gene has CDR1 SGDLS and CDR2 YYNGEE. The CDR3 is 18 residues long. The ends lost 0 bases at V and 2 bases at J; junction bases unmatched: 6. Written as DNA, the CDR3 is TGTGCCAGCAGCGTAGAGGGACAGGGTCGCCCCTATAATTCACCCCTCCACTTT. Protein sequence: CASSVEGQGRPYNSPLHF.

A remark on this clone: This sample also contains other DNA sequences that code for the same CDR3. The chain has TRBV7-3 and TRBJ2-2; D perhaps matches TRBD1 (6 bases). The length of the CDR3 is 14 residues. The ends were cut back, 4 bases at V and 2 bases at J, with 8 bases in the middle. CDR1 is SGHTA and CDR2 is FQGTGA in the germline V gene. The CDR3 spells CASSSDRNTGELFF. Written as DNA, the CDR3 is TGTGCCAGCAGCTCGGACAGAAACACCGGGGAGCTGTTTTTT.

V gene TRBV19 combines with J gene TRBJ2-3; 10 bases fit TRBD1. Per germline, CDR1 LNHDA and CDR2 SQIVND (reference sequence). V lost 5 bases, J lost 4 bases, and 3 bases stayed unmatched. The CDR3 runs to 14 residues. CDR3 in DNA: TGTGCCAGTAGTCCTGGACAGGGGGCAGATACGCAGTATTTT. Translation gives CASSPGQGADTQYF.

The rearrangement joins TRBV7-3 to TRBJ2-1, with 7 nucleotides matching TRBD2. Germline V lookup: CDR1 SGHTA, CDR2 FQGTGA. Trimming removed 6 bases from V and 4 bases from J; junction bases left unmatched: 12. CDR3 size: 16 residues. The CDR3 protein is CASSSQGTGGYNEQFF. CDR3 nucleotide sequence: TGTGCCAGCAGTTCCCAGGGCACGGGGGGTTACAATGAGCAGTTCTTC.

This clone was counted once. The rearrangement joins TRBV6-1 to TRBJ1-6; 7 bases fit TRBD1. With V trimmed by 6 bases and J by 7 bases, 6 bases remained unmatched. Looked up from germline, CDR1 is MNHNS and CDR2 is SASEGT. CDR3 length: 14 residues. The CDR3 reads CASRVGTDNSPLHF. The CDR3 coding sequence is TGTGCCAGCAGGGTTGGGACAGACAATTCACCCCTCCACTTT.

This clone has only a few counts. The rearrangement joins TRBV7-8 to TRBJ2-5; 7 nucleotides agree with TRBD2. Germline V CDR1 and CDR2: SGHVS, FQNEAQ. J gave up 1 base and V 0 bases, and 5 bases lay outside the gene matches. This CDR3 is 16 amino acids long. CDR3 region: CASSLAGGWSQETQYF. CDR3 bases: TGTGCCAGCAGCTTAGCGGGGGGGTGGTCCCAAGAGACCCAGTACTTC.

The chain recombines TRBV10-3 with TRBJ1-2, with TRBD1 matching 7 bases. The junction had 13 bases not matched to a gene; V was cut back by 0 bases and J by 9 bases. Germline assignment: CDR1 ENHRY and CDR2 SYGVKD. The CDR3 sequence is 16 residues long. CDR3 region: CAISESTGTAPRSYTF. CDR3 DNA sequence: TGTGCCATCAGTGAGTCCACGGGGACAGCTCCTAGGAGCTACACCTTC.

The CDR3 loop is CASSPGVSIGNSPLHF. Here the CDR3 DNA reads TGTGCCAGCAGCCCGGGGGTTTCCATAGGGAATTCACCCCTCCACTTT. V usage is TRBV5-5 and J usage is TRBJ1-6; possibly TRBD1 for D (5 bases). Germline V CDR1 and CDR2: SGHKS, YYEKEE (reference sequence). The CDR3 extends over 16 amino acids. V lost 4 bases to trimming and J lost 7 bases, with 18 bases between them.

V usage is TRBV6-5 and J usage is TRBJ2-1; possible D gene TRBD1, 5 bases. CDR1 is MNHEY, CDR2 SVGAGI, per germline. CDR3 length equals 13 residues. The ends were cut back, 2 bases at V and 5 bases at J, with 7 bases in the middle. CDR3 nucleotides: TGTGCCAGCAGTTACGGGGCCAACAATGAGCAGTTCTTC. It codes for CASSYGANNEQFF.

The chain combines TRBV2 with TRBJ2-3, with D maybe TRBD2 (5 bases). V lost 7 bases, J lost 0 bases, and 11 bases lay in between. This CDR3 comprises 14 residues. Germline lookup yields CDR1 SNHLY and CDR2 FYNNEI. The CDR3 sequence is CASNGVTSTDTQYF. CDR3 nucleotide sequence: TGTGCCAGCAACGGGGTGACTAGCACAGATACGCAGTATTTT.

The V call is TRBV5-1, the J call TRBJ2-1; 8 nucleotides agree with TRBD1. Germline V gene data show CDR1 as SGHRS and CDR2 as YFSETQ. This CDR3 spans 16 amino acids. Losses at the gene ends were 4 bases for V and 4 bases for J; bases not matched to a gene: 10. The CDR3 protein is CASSPPFGQGYNEQFF. The CDR3 coding sequence is TGCGCCAGCAGCCCTCCCTTCGGACAGGGTTACAATGAGCAGTTCTTC. The full variable domain, in which reference TRBV5-1 and TRBJ2-1 provide the parts outside the CDR3, is KAGVTQTPRYLIKTRGQQVTLSCSPISGHRSVSWYQQTPGQGLQFLFEYFSETQRNKGNFPGRFSGRQFSNSRSEMNVSTLELGDSALYLCASSPPFGQGYNEQFFGPGTRLTVL.

This clone was found a few times. The CDR3 coding sequence is TGTGCCAGCAGCCCCCCCAGCGGGAGGAACAATGAGCAGTTCTTC. Translated: CASSPPSGRNNEQFF. The rearrangement uses TRBV11-3 and TRBJ2-1; TRBD2 matches at 9 bases. The CDR3 totals 15 residues. In germline, CDR1 is SGHNT, CDR2 YENEEA. The V segment lost 5 bases and the J segment 5 bases; nucleotides outside the gene matches: 7. Using reference TRBV11-3 and TRBJ2-1 for the parts outside the CDR3, the full variable domain is EAGVVQSPRYKIIEKKQPVAFWCNPISGHNTLYWYLQNLGQGPELLIRYENEEAVDDSQLPKDRFSAERLKGVDSTLKIQPAELGDSAVYLCASSPPSGRNNEQFFGPGTRLTVL.

On this clone: This CDR3 is also generated by other DNA sequences in the sample. V usage is TRBV28 and J usage is TRBJ2-7; tentative D call: TRBD1 (5 bases). Germline V gene sequence: CDR1 MDHEN, CDR2 SYDVKM. The CDR3 extends over 12 amino acids. V shed 6 bases and J shed 4 bases, with 10 bases lying between them. CDR3 region: CASSLTVYEQYF. The CDR3 DNA is TGTGCCAGCAGCCTGACAGTTTACGAGCAGTACTTC. The variable domain in full, with the rest retrieved from reference TRBV28 and TRBJ2-7, is DVKVTQSSRYLVKRTGEKVFLECVQDMDHENMFWYRQDPGLGLRLIYFSYDVKMKEKGDIPEGYSVSREKKERFSLILESASTNQTSMYLCASSLTVYEQYFGPGTRLTVT.

The chain combines TRBV7-9 with TRBJ2-5; TRBD2 agrees at 7 bases. The assigned J gene may be wrong: the sequence end matches TRBJ2-7 better. The CDR3 is 18 amino acids. Germline lookup yields CDR1 SEHNR and CDR2 FQNEAQ (reference sequence). This CDR3 is CASSPGGSGSPNLYEQYF. The CDR3, as DNA: TGTGCCAGCAGCCCGGGAGGAAGCGGGTCACCAAACCTCTACGAGCAGTACTTC.